The entry below describes one T cell receptor (beta chain). Its antigen is unidentified. This record belongs to a study of T cells in narcolepsy. Study overall: Healthy controls were enrolled alongside patients with narcolepsy type 1 or type 2. General study results and limits: Comparing one patient's CSF and blood CD4+ clonotypes highlighted HCRT- and TRIB2-specific autoreactive clonotypes. Healthy controls reportedly lacked the autoreactive clonotypes serially found in patients' blood.

Profiled with immunoSEQ multiplex PCR; TCRdb holds only in-frame clones, not every one. The table includes 27,000 or so clones, approximately 86% detected once. The sequence came from a human donor with narcolepsy. Sequencing used CD45RA- memory CD4+ T cells from PBMCs.

In DNA form, the CDR3 reads TGCGCCAGCACTCCAGGGGCCCTCAGCCGGGGCTCTAACACTGAAGCTTTCTTT. Translated: CASTPGALSRGSNTEAFF. The chain carries TRBV5-1 and TRBJ1-1; D is perhaps TRBD1 (6 bases). The germline CDR1 and CDR2 sequences are SGHRS and YFSETQ. Trimming removed 6 bases from V and 2 bases from J, with 26 bases in between. The CDR3 length is 18 residues.